This section outlines one T cell receptor beta chain sequence together with its context. The clone's antigen remains unknown. No base quality values were provided; no much bigger clone lies one nucleotide off. This specimen comes from a study of cytomegalovirus exposure and HLA in healthy donors (dated by TCRdb to the late 2010s). Describing the broader study: In an earlier analysis of approximately 500 of the donors, approximately 300 Gb of sequence data and 100 million or so unique TCR beta sequences from approximately 180 million T cells were reported. Because of strong linkage in the cohort, 4 to 6 DR-DQ haplotypes were treated as single units for association and clustering. Rather than using new phenotypic data, the later analysis identified candidate immune exposures from TCR beta sequences and from how often those sequences occurred across donors. To decide whether each TCR beta V gene segment behaved as functional or pseudogenic, an earlier analysis of several hundred of the donors relied on high-throughput TCR beta sequencing. On average, approximately 250,000 unique TCR beta nucleotide sequences were sequenced per donor among 398 genotyped donors of the cohort, with around 19% of those sequences being non-productive. Every repertoire in the discovery cohort had been generated on one and the same sequencing platform. Alongside the repertoire data, information on donor age, sex, ethnicity and CMV serostatus was compiled. The aim of the study was to test whether cataloging public T cell receptors could identify signatures of past pathogen exposure. Genome-wide SNP genotypes for about 65% of the roughly 700 donors were used in a later genetic analysis, which treated that subset as a discovery cohort. High-throughput TCR immunosequencing, statistical association of individual TCRs with disease status, and machine learning were combined to predict cytomegalovirus infection status. About 280 gigabases of sequencing data and roughly 80 million unique TCR sequences made up an early release that covered over 550 HLA-typed donors. The T cell repertoires of 666 subjects were profiled by immunosequencing and related to cytomegalovirus serostatus. Besides the first cohort of 500 to 700 subjects, a separate validation cohort made up of 120 or so different subjects was used. The genetic ancestry cluster associated with self-reported Caucasian donors included 70% to 85% of the approximately 400 genotyped donors. HLA typing included class I and class II loci at four-digit resolution. A later analysis re-analyzed previously published TCR beta repertoires from roughly 690 donors and added high-resolution HLA genotyping to study TCR occurrence patterns. The number of donors typed differed by locus, with 629-630 for A, B, C, DRB1 and DQB1, roughly 550 for DQA1, about 610 for DPA1, and roughly 450 for DPB1.

The CDR3 runs 17 amino acids, cysteine and phenylalanine included. Only the CDR3 DNA stays, 51 bases, in frame from base 1. CDR1 and CDR2, per the germline V gene, are LGHNA and YNFKEQ. Trimming removed 4 bases from V and 1 base from J, leaving 16 bases between the germline ends. The method behind the library was the immunoSEQ multiplex PCR assay. The multiplex PCR relied on a mix of 60 forward primers for TCR Vbeta segments and 13 reverse primers for TCR Jbeta segments. The CDR3 region of rearranged TCR beta genes was amplified from genomic DNA with a multiplex PCR assay. The amplified TCR beta libraries were sequenced on the Illumina HiSeq System as 87-base-pair reads. For the original study's pipeline: A later analysis counted around 72 million unique TCR beta chains across the 700 or so repertoires, and roughly 11 million of these chains were shared by at least two donors. Raw reads were error-corrected and collapsed into unique sequences with a nearest-neighbor algorithm that merged closely related sequences to remove PCR and sequencing errors. V, D and J gene segments were assigned by aligning CDR3 sequences to IMGT reference sequences. Each retained sequence needed at least a six-nucleotide match to both a V gene segment and a J gene segment. Rearrangements were classified as productive when the CDR3 lacked stop codons and remained in frame with V and J, and all other rearrangements were classified as non-productive. Following IMGT convention, CDR3 was defined as the stretch from the second conserved V-encoded cysteine up to the conserved J-encoded phenylalanine. Sequences without an unambiguous match to a single V gene segment were excluded from the earlier analysis of almost 600 of the donors. In an earlier analysis of 500 to 750 of the donors, V segments were called functional above 56.7% productive rearrangements and were called segregating when the between-donor standard deviation exceeded 5%. A statistical classification framework was built for diagnosing cytomegalovirus status from the catalog of TCR beta chain sequences. V and J gene assignment, in a later analysis, came from comparing TCR nucleotide sequences with IMGT/GENE-DB human TR gene sequences. Using the TCRdist pipeline, a later analysis assigned CDR3 sequences along with most-parsimonious VDJ recombination scenarios. In a later analysis, every TCR beta chain was defined by the combination of its CDR3 amino acid sequence and its V-gene family, and reads without a unique V-gene family were dropped. A later analysis removed 550 to 700 highly shared, low-generation-probability nucleotide sequences to deal with suspected cross-contamination and a sequencing artifact. For each public chain, a later analysis derived a clonal expansion index from normalized ranks of inferred template counts within each repertoire. A later analysis computed generation probabilities with a VDJ recombination model fitted to out-of-frame rearrangements, and checked the results against IGoR. In a later analysis, TCR-TCR, TCR-HLA and TCR-CMV co-occurrence was scored with hypergeometric tests, and a repertoire-size bias correction was applied to TCR pairs. False discovery rates were estimated in a later analysis by permuting HLA or CMV assignments 20 times. In a later analysis, co-occurring TCRs were grouped using DBSCAN, and TCRdist sequence similarity was added for clustering within HLA-allele-positive subsets. For co-occurrence clustering, repertoires with fewer than 30,000 or more than 120,000 public chains were excluded, along with 5 or 6 repertoires with anomalous nucleotide sharing. TCRdb took this table from immuneACCESS and kept in-frame rearrangements with V and J called. Such tables lack part of the clones; where checked against another copy, unresolved V genes explain under half of the gap, and the rest is unexplained. The DNA was the basis for D and trimming; V, J and clone size are from that table. The table for this sample lists about 200,000 clones; around 88% of them were counted only once. Clones ranked in the top ten supply approximately 1.6% of the sample.

General study outcomes and caveats: A later genetic analysis reported fewer N-insertions in productive TCRs among donors in an Asian-associated ancestry cluster than the 666-donor mean. Because counts were too low, more than 15 rarely observed V segments, including chromosome 9 orphons, were excluded from the earlier analysis of roughly 580 of the donors. The authors suggested that the approach could potentially be generalized to other disease states and immunological phenotypes. A cluster of highly shared sequence variants was judged likely to represent a technical artifact of the sequencing pipeline. In vitro tests confirmed that a few of the cytomegalovirus-associated TCR beta chains recognize cytomegalovirus antigens. According to a later analysis, TCR association rates differed among HLA loci, with DRB1 alleles showing the most associated TCRs and HLA-C alleles showing the fewest. When HLA alleles, especially DR and DQ, strongly co-occurred, attributing TCR associations to individual alleles was difficult. Because HLA typing was unavailable for some donors at each locus, only the typed subset was used in association tests. Correlated functional status among segregating V segments might reflect linkage disequilibrium, but an unknown experimental factor could not be ruled out. Most TCR sequences were seen in very few donors, while some public TCRs were found in many individuals. At a false discovery rate of 0.05, a later analysis linked under 20,000 TCR beta sequences to specific HLA alleles. In a later analysis, HLA-associated TCR beta chains were found to be more clonally expanded and to have lower generation probabilities than equally common non-associated chains. CMV serostatus was the only immune exposure information available for the cohort. Because the 87-base-pair reads could not distinguish some IMGT-functional V segments, including TRBV6-2 and TRBV6-3, those segments were excluded. In a later analysis, most CMV-associated TCR beta chains were found to appear HLA-restricted, with HLA associations seemingly driven largely by CMV exposure. Roughly uniform sequencing depth across donors was assumed in presence/absence analyses, although this assumption may not hold. In a later analysis, several top co-occurrence clusters were reported to appear linked to parvovirus B19, influenza, CMV and Epstein-Barr virus. A further reported finding was that TCR beta sequences accurately predicted the HLA-A and HLA-B alleles for most subjects in the first cohort. The cohort was sequenced for TCR beta chains only, and without alpha or paired-chain data the features that could be detected were limited. In both the original and validation cohorts, the classifier was reported to diagnose cytomegalovirus status with high specificity and sensitivity. V-gene and J-gene trimming of TCR beta chains was associated with a missense DCLRE1C variant in a later genetic analysis, and the association was replicated in an independent cohort. A total of about 150 TCR beta chains were listed by the study as associated with cytomegalovirus. In an earlier analysis of 587 of the donors, most TCR beta V segments appeared in productive rearrangements about 87% or about 30% of the time, broadly matching IMGT annotations.

In total, just over 650 healthy bone marrow donors made up the cohort. At the time of sampling, every cohort member was nominally healthy, though immune exposures that went unrecorded were likely present. The donor was CMV seropositive and was included in the group of 250 to 300 seropositive cohort members. A peripheral blood sample was provided by each donor, and peripheral blood mononuclear cells were used for TCR beta sequencing. The Qiagen DNeasy Blood Extraction Kit was used to extract genomic DNA from the blood cell samples. The TCR sequence derives from a man aged 40-49 years in good health and CMV-seropositive. The sequence is built from TRBV4-2 and TRBJ2-2; TRBD2 could be the D gene, as 7 bases match. The sample was PBMCs. This receptor has the CDR3 CASSLRGGARNTGELFF. The DNA is as follows: TGTGCCAGCAGCCTCAGGGGAGGGGCGAGGAACACCGGGGAGCTGTTTTTT.